Here is one TCR beta chain with its context. Antigen unknown. The data are from a study of identical twins. V lost 6 bases to trimming and J lost 1 base; unmatched junction nucleotides: 5. Per germline, CDR1 SNHLY and CDR2 FYNNEI. The CDR3 length is 14 residues. TCRdb independently ran MiXCR on the 5' RACE reads; one entry per CDR3 protein. The sample contains about 790,000 distinct CDR3 sequences, 15% to 20% of which appear only once. Study-level results: Twins shared out-of-frame alpha sequences with excess low generation probability.

These data were also reused for a study on T cells expressing NK-cell markers. That study reports: Eight donors were sequenced, of whom seven were HCMV-seropositive, while the remaining one was HCMV-seronegative. Several experiments added an anti-gamma-delta TCR antibody to sort only alpha-beta TCR T cells. Dominant NKG2C+ clonotypes in roughly six donors made up about 1.0-7.0% of CD8+ T cells.

This receptor was identified in a woman under 30 in good health. The rearrangement links TRBV2 to TRBJ1-1; 7 bases fit TRBD1. Sequencing used PBMCs. CDR3 sequence: CASRTDRANTEAFF. CDR3 nucleotide sequence: TGTGCCAGCAGAACAGACAGGGCGAACACTGAAGCTTTCTTT.